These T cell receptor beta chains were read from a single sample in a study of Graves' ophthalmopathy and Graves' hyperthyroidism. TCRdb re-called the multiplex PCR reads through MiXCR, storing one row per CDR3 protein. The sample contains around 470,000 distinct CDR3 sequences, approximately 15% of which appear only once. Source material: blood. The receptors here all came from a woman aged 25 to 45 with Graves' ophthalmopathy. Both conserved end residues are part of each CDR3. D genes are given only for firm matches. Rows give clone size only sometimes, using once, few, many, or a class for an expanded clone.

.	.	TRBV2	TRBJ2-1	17	TGTGCCAGCAGCTGGGAGCGGGCCGGTCGCAACTACAATGAGCAGTTCTTC	CASSWERAGRNYNEQFF
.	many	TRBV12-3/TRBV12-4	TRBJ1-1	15	TGTGCCAGCAGTTTAGGTGGAAGCCAGAACACTGAAGCTTTCTTT	CASSLGGSQNTEAFF
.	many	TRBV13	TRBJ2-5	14	TGTGCCAGCAGCCGCCGGGACCACCAAGAGACCCAGTACTTC	CASSRRDHQETQYF
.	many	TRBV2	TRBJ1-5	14	TGTGCCAGCAGTGAATGGTTTACAGGCACGCCCCAGCATTTT	CASSEWFTGTPQHF
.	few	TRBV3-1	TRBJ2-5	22	TGTGCCAGCAGCCGGGGGGGCCGGGGACAGGCCATCAACGGGAAACCCCAAGAGACCCAGTACTTC	CASSRGGRGQAINGKPQETQYF
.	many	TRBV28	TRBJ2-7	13	TGTGCCAGCAGTCCTACAGGGAGCGCCGAGCAGTACTTC	CASSPTGSAEQYF
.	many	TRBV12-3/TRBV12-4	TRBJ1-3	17	TGTGCCAGCAGTTTAGCCGGGAGGGCAATCTCTGGAAACACCATATATTTT	CASSLAGRAISGNTIYF
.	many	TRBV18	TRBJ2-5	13	TGTGCCAGCTCACCAACGGGCGGAGAGACCCAGTACTTC	CASSPTGGETQYF
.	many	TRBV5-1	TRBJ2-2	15	TGCGCCAGCAGCCCGGTCGGTGCGAACACCGGGGAGCTGTTTTTT	CASSPVGANTGELFF
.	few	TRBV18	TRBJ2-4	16	TGTGCCAGCTCACCACCCGGCGGAGGGTCTAAAAACATTCAGTACTTC	CASSPPGGGSKNIQYF
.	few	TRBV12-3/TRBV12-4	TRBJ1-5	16	TGTGCCAGCAGTCTGGGGGTAGCTCCCGGCAATCAGCCCCAGCATTTT	CASSLGVAPGNQPQHF
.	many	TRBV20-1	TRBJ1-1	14	TGCAGTGCTAGACAAGGACAGTCGAACACTGAAGCTTTCTTT	CSARQGQSNTEAFF
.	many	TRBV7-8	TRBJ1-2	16	TGTGCCAGCAGCCTTTCCAAGGAAGACACCGACTATGGCTACACCTTC	CASSLSKEDTDYGYTF
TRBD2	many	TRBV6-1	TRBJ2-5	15	TGTGCCAGCAGGGGACTAGCGGGGGGAGAAGAGACCCAGTACTTC	CASRGLAGGEETQYF
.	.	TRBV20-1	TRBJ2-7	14	TGCAGTGCTAAACACCGGGACGGAAGCTACGAGCAGTACTTC	CSAKHRDGSYEQYF
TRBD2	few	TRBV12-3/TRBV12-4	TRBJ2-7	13	TGTGCCAGCAGTCCACGGGACTACGGGGAGCAGTACTTC	CASSPRDYGEQYF
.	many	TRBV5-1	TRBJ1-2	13	TGCGCCAGCAGCTTACAGAGTAACTATGGCTACACCTTC	CASSLQSNYGYTF
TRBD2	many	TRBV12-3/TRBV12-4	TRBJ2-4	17	TGTGCCAGCAGTTCTCGGACTAGCGGACTAGCCAAAAACATTCAGTACTTC	CASSSRTSGLAKNIQYF
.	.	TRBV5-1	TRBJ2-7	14	TGCGCCAGCAGCTTGGCCTTCGGGGGCGCCGAGCAGTACTTC	CASSLAFGGAEQYF
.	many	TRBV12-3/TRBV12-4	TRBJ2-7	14	TGTGCCAGCAGCACGGGACCACCACCCTACGAGCAGTACTTC	CASSTGPPPYEQYF
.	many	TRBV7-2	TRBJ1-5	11	TGTGCCAGCAGTAAGAATGGGCCCCAGCATTTT	CASSKNGPQHF
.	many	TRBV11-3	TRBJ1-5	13	TGTGCCAGCAGCCCAACCCCCAATCAGCCCCAGCATTTT	CASSPTPNQPQHF
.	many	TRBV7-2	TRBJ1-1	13	TGTGCCAGCAGGCGGAACCTGAACACTGAAGCTTTCTTT	CASRRNLNTEAFF
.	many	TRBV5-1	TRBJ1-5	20	TGCGCCAGCAGCCTCATTACCGGGACGAGTGACGGGGCGACCAATCAGCCCCAGCATTTT	CASSLITGTSDGATNQPQHF
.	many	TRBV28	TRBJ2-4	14	TGTGCCAGCAGTTTTCGGGGGGCCCAAAACATTCAGTACTTC	CASSFRGAQNIQYF
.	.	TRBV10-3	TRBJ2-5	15	TGTGCCACGAGACCCGGGCCAGAGCCACAAGAGACCCAGTACTTC	CATRPGPEPQETQYF
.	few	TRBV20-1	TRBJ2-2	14	TGCAGTGCTAGGGATAGCGGAAACACCGGGGAGCTGTTTTTT	CSARDSGNTGELFF
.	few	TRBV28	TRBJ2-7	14	TGTGCCAGCAGTTTAAGCGACCCACCATACGAGCAGTACTTC	CASSLSDPPYEQYF
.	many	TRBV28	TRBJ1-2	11	TGTGCCAGCAGTCGGGACTATGGCTACACCTTC	CASSRDYGYTF
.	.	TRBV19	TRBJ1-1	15	TGTGCCAGTAGAAAAACCAGAGCCGAGATCACTGAAGCTTTCTTT	CASRKTRAEITEAFF
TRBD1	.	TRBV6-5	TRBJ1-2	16	TGTGCCAGCAGTTACTCAGGGACAGTAGCTAACTATGGCTACACCTTC	CASSYSGTVANYGYTF
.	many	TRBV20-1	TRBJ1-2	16	TGCAGTGACAACTCTCGGTCGGGGGTTTGGCCCTATGGCTACACCTTC	CSDNSRSGVWPYGYTF
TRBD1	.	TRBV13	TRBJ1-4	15	TGTGCCAGCAGCCATGGGACAGTTCGTAATGAAAAACTGTTTTTT	CASSHGTVRNEKLFF
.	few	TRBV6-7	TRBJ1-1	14	TGTGCCAGCAGTTACTCGACTGGGGACACTGAAGCTTTCTTT	CASSYSTGDTEAFF
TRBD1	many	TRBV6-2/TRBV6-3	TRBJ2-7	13	TGTGCCAGCTCGACAGGGGATTGGGGCGAGCAGTACTTC	CASSTGDWGEQYF
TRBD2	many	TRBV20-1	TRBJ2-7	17	TGCAGTGCACGGGGACTAGATGTTGGGCTAACTTTCTACGAGCAGTACTTC	CSARGLDVGLTFYEQYF
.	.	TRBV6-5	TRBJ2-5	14	TGTGCCAGCAGTTTCCGGGGACCTCCCGAGACCCAGTACTTC	CASSFRGPPETQYF
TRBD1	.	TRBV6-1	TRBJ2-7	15	TGTGCCAGCAGTGGATGGGGGAACAGGGGGAACGAGCAGTACTTC	CASSGWGNRGNEQYF
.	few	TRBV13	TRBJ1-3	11	TGTGCCGGCAGCGGCATGAACACCATATATTTT	CAGSGMNTIYF
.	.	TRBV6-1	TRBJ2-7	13	TGTGCCAGCCGGGACTCAGCTATCTACGAGCAGTACTTC	CASRDSAIYEQYF
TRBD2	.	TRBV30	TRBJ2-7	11	TGTGCCTGGAGTTCCGGGAGGGAGCAGTACTTC	CAWSSGREQYF
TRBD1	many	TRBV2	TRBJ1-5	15	TGTGCCAGCAGTGATCGGACAGGGGGCAAGCAGCCCCAGCATTTT	CASSDRTGGKQPQHF
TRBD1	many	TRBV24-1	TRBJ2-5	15	TGTGCCACCAGTCGCAACACAGGGGGCCAAGAGACCCAGTACTTC	CATSRNTGGQETQYF
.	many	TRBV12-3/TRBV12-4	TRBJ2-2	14	TGTGCCAGCACCTTCGGGTACTCCACCGGGGAGCTGTTTTTT	CASTFGYSTGELFF
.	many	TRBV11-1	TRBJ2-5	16	TGTGCCAGCAGCTTAGTCGGCGGGGGCACCCAAGAGACCCAGTACTTC	CASSLVGGGTQETQYF